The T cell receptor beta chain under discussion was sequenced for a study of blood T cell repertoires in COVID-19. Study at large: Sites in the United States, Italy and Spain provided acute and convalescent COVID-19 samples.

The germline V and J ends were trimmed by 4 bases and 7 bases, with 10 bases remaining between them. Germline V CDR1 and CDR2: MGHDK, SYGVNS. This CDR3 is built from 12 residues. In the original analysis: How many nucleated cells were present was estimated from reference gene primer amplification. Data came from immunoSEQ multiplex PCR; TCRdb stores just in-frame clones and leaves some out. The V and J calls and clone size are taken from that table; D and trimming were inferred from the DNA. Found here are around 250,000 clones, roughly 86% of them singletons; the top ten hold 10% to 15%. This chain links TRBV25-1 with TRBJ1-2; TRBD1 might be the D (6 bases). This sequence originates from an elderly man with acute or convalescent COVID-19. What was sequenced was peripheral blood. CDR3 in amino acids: CASSVDSSGYTF. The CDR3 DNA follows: TGTGCCAGCAGTGTGGACAGTAGTGGCTACACCTTC.